This record looks at one T cell receptor (beta chain) sequence and its context. Germline loops: CDR1 SGHRS, CDR2 YFSETQ. This CDR3 is built from 13 residues. The V segment lost 1 base and the J segment 7 bases; nucleotides outside the gene matches: 4. This specimen comes from a study of control samples from healthy donors and cancer patients. Generated by immunoSEQ multiplex PCR, the TCRdb table keeps only in-frame clones and is missing some. Here the sample spans 150,000 to 200,000 clones, roughly 89% being singletons. This TCR was sampled from a woman aged 25 to 45 in good health. Sequenced sample: blood. The V call is TRBV5-1, the J call TRBJ1-1, with 7 bases fitting TRBD1. The CDR3 spells CASSLNRDSEAFF. The CDR3 DNA follows: TGCGCCAGCAGCTTGAATCGGGACAGTGAAGCTTTCTTT.